Following are 15 T cell receptor beta chains from one sample sequenced in a study of graft-versus-host responses after intestinal transplantation. The protocol was immunoSEQ multiplex PCR, while the TCRdb copy is restricted to in-frame clones and leaves out a portion. In the table there are under 150,000 clones, 90% to 95% of which are singletons. No antigen is known for these receptors. The sample in question was unstimulated CD8+ T cells sorted from spleen or lymph node cells, obtained before intestinal transplant. The receptors come from a human donor who received an intestinal transplant.

In this sample, this clone turned up once. The genes are TRBV9 and TRBJ2-3; 12 bases line up with TRBD2. The length of the CDR3 is 17 residues. With 4 bases clipped from V and 2 bases from J, the junction kept 8 bases outside the gene matches. Germline assignment: CDR1 SGDLS and CDR2 YYNGEE. The CDR3 loop is CASSHRLAGDTTDTQYF. The DNA of the CDR3 is TGTGCCAGCAGCCACCGACTAGCGGGAGATACCACAGATACGCAGTATTTT. Full variable domain (outside the CDR3, taken from reference TRBV9 and TRBJ2-3): DSGVTQTPKHLITATGQRVTLRCSPRSGDLSVYWYQQSLDQGLQFLIQYYNGEERAKGNILERFSAQQFPDLHSELNLSSLELGDSALYFCASSHRLAGDTTDTQYFGPGTRLTVL.

The rearrangement uses TRBV29-1 and TRBJ2-1; a possible D gene is TRBD1 (5 bases). Germline V gives CDR1 SQVTM, CDR2 ANQGSEA. CDR3 length: 15 amino acids. The V gene lost 4 bases and the J gene lost 5 bases, with 18 bases spanning the gap. The CDR3 DNA reads as TGCAGCGTTGTTTGGTCGCCAGGGTATGACAATGAGCAGTTCTTC. Residues: CSVVWSPGYDNEQFF.

In this sample, this clone turned up a few times. The CDR3 sequence is CASSESLTGLAYEQYF. CDR3 sequence (DNA): TGTGCCAGTAGCGAATCCCTGACCGGGCTAGCCTACGAGCAGTACTTC. This rearrangement joins TRBV19 to TRBJ2-7; D gene unclear. Trimming stripped 6 bases from V and 2 bases from J, with 20 bases between. The CDR3 is 16 amino acids. Per the germline V gene, CDR1 is LNHDA and CDR2 is SQIVND (reference sequence).

Turning to this clone: The same CDR3 arises from other DNA sequences in this sample as well. The chain links TRBV9 to TRBJ2-2, with D hard to call. V dropped 5 bases and J dropped 0 bases, with 2 bases sitting between them. Germline lookup yields CDR1 SGDLS and CDR2 YYNGEE. The CDR3 totals 12 residues. The CDR3 region has the DNA TGTGCCAGCAGTTCGAACACCGGGGAGCTGTTTTTT. Its translation: CASSSNTGELFF.

V usage is TRBV4-3 and J usage is TRBJ2-7; 10 bases map to TRBD1. Germline CDR1 is LGHNA and CDR2 is YSLEER. The CDR3 sequence is 15 residues long. The junction had 6 bases not matched to a gene; V was cut back by 1 base and J by 6 bases. The CDR3 nucleotides read TGCGCCAGCAGCCAAGGCGGGACAGGGGTAGGCGAGCAGTACTTC. Its protein is CASSQGGTGVGEQYF.

This clone was counted between two and nine times. The chain couples TRBV7-3 to TRBJ2-1; D call uncertain. Deletions cut 5 bases from V and 0 bases from J, with 8 bases between. Germline V gene data show CDR1 as SGHTA and CDR2 as FQGTGA. The CDR3 has 14 amino acids. The CDR3 region is CASSPRSSYNEQFF. The CDR3 coding sequence is TGTGCCAGCAGCCCCCGGAGCTCCTACAATGAGCAGTTCTTC.

The chain joins TRBV28 to TRBJ1-5, with D maybe TRBD1 (5 bases). The V end was cut by 3 bases, the J end by 7 bases, with 10 bases between. The CDR3 is 13 amino acids. Germline assignment: CDR1 MDHEN and CDR2 SYDVKM. CDR3 amino acids: CASSFPGFQPQHF. The DNA of the CDR3 is TGTGCCAGCAGTTTCCCAGGGTTCCAGCCCCAGCATTTT.

V is TRBV19 and J is TRBJ2-2; unclear D gene. Germline lookup yields CDR1 LNHDA and CDR2 SQIVND (reference sequence). The CDR3 consists of 13 residues. V lost 3 bases to trimming and J lost 3 bases, with 5 bases between them. The CDR3 coding sequence is TGTGCCAGTAGTATTTTGGACACCGGGGAGCTGTTTTTT. Residues: CASSILDTGELFF.

This chain joins TRBV28 and TRBJ2-2; 11 nucleotides line up with TRBD1. There are 18 residues in the CDR3. The V gene's germline CDR1 is MDHEN and CDR2 SYDVKM. J gave up 7 bases and V 6 bases, and 16 bases lay outside the gene matches. The DNA for the CDR3 is TGTGCCAGCAGCCTAGGGGAGGACAGGGGGCGATTGGGCGGGGAGCTGTTTTTT. Translation: CASSLGEDRGRLGGELFF.

The V call is TRBV20-1, the J call TRBJ2-2; no clear D gene. Between the trimmed V and J ends, which lost 0 bases and 7 bases, there was a span of 3 bases. This CDR3 spans 11 amino acids. CDR1 is DFQATT and CDR2 is SNEGSKA in the germline V gene (reference sequence). The CDR3 DNA reads TGCAGTGCTAGAGATCTCGGGGAGCTGTTTTTT. It translates to CSARDLGELFF.

The J gene is TRBJ1-2, the V gene TRBV5-6; 9 positions agree with TRBD1. The germline CDR1 and CDR2 sequences are SGHDT and YYEEEE. V trimming: 4 bases; J trimming: 3 bases; junction bases outside the gene matches: 10. This CDR3 spans 16 amino acids. CDR3 in amino acids: CASSAGTGLPHYGYTF. The CDR3 nucleotides are TGTGCCAGCAGCGCCGGGACAGGGCTCCCCCACTATGGCTACACCTTC.

The chain uses TRBV19 and TRBJ1-1, with D perhaps matching TRBD1 (6 bases). V shed 5 bases and J shed 1 base, with 14 bases lying between them. Germline V gives CDR1 LNHDA, CDR2 SQIVND (reference sequence). This CDR3 has 15 amino acids. CDR3 region: CASSLPGTQNTEAFF. The CDR3 bases are TGTGCCAGTAGTCTCCCCGGGACACAGAACACTGAAGCTTTCTTT.

The chain uses TRBV4-2 and TRBJ2-6, with D uncertain. The V end was cut by 0 bases, the J end by 0 bases, with 3 bases between. CDR3 length: 15 residues. Germline assignment: CDR1 LGHNA and CDR2 YNFKEQ. CDR3 in DNA: TGTGCCAGCAGCCAAGACAGCTCTGGGGCCAACGTCCTGACTTTC. Encoded protein: CASSQDSSGANVLTF.

The V and J genes are TRBV7-9 and TRBJ1-2; D is unclear. The CDR3 is 13 amino acids. The V and J ends lost 1 base and 3 bases respectively, with 6 bases between them. Germline V gene data show CDR1 as SEHNR and CDR2 as FQNEAQ (reference sequence). DNA for the CDR3: TGTGCCAGCAGCTTAGGTGGGGACTATGGCTACACCTTC. Protein sequence: CASSLGGDYGYTF.

This chain links TRBV28 with TRBJ2-1; TRBD1 matches at 8 bases. Per the germline V gene, CDR1 is MDHEN and CDR2 is SYDVKM. The CDR3 runs 18 residues. Trimming removed 5 bases from V and 2 bases from J; junction bases left unmatched: 14. For the CDR3, the DNA is TGTGCCAGCAGTGGGGTCCCGGGGCAGGGGGCCACCTACAATGAGCAGTTCTTC. This sequence encodes CASSGVPGQGATYNEQFF.